A single sample is the source of the 23 T cell receptor beta chains below, sequenced in a study of OX40 agonist ivuxolimab in advanced cancers. Measured with immunoSEQ multiplex PCR; TCRdb has only the in-frame clones, and not every one. In the table there are 45,000 to 60,000 clones, 75% to 85% of which are singletons. Sequencing used CD4+ or CD8+ T cells sorted from blood, obtained in a trial of the OX40 agonist ivuxolimab. The receptors derive from an adult with an advanced solid tumor such as melanoma, head and neck, liver or kidney cancer.

In its sample, this clone was seen a few times. This chain connects TRBV19 to TRBJ1-5; no reliable D call. The germline CDR1 and CDR2 sequences are LNHDA and SQIVND (reference sequence). The CDR3 covers 12 residues. V was pared by 0 bases and J by 7 bases, with 4 bases between. CDR3 DNA: TGTGCCAGTAGTATAGATAAGCAGCCCCAGCATTTT. Protein product: CASSIDKQPQHF.

The chain joins TRBV11-2 to TRBJ2-2, with D unresolved. Trimming took 1 base from V and 1 from J, leaving 7 bases between them. Germline V lookup: CDR1 SGHAT, CDR2 FQNNGV. The CDR3 sequence is 15 residues long. The CDR3 here is CASSLGRLNTGELFF. Written as DNA, the CDR3 is TGTGCCAGCAGCTTAGGCAGGCTGAACACCGGGGAGCTGTTTTTT.

The sample holds one count of this clone. The J gene is TRBJ2-7, the V gene TRBV10-3, with 7 bases aligning to TRBD1. The germline CDR1 and CDR2 sequences are ENHRY and SYGVKD. V gave up 6 bases and J gave up 4 bases; unmatched junction bases: 9. The CDR3 extends over 14 amino acids. The CDR3 sequence: CAISLGQAGYEQYF. As DNA, the CDR3 is TGTGCCATCAGCCTAGGACAGGCGGGTTACGAGCAGTACTTC.

A word on this clone: This same CDR3 is encoded by further DNA sequences in the sample. V and J are TRBV7-9 and TRBJ2-1; 7 bases line up with TRBD1. The CDR3 has 14 residues. The germline gives CDR1 SEHNR, CDR2 FQNEAQ (reference sequence). J lost 5 bases, V lost 5 bases, and 6 bases had no gene match. This chain's CDR3 is CASSLQGRHNEQFF. CDR3 coding DNA: TGTGCCAGCAGCCTACAGGGGCGCCACAATGAGCAGTTCTTC.

This clone was seen a few times. The V call is TRBV9, the J call TRBJ1-1, with D perhaps TRBD1 (5 bases). Per germline, CDR1 SGDLS and CDR2 YYNGEE. Trimming stripped 0 bases from V and 4 bases from J, with 10 bases between. There are 14 residues in the CDR3. The CDR3 is CASSVGGVSTEAFF. CDR3 in DNA: TGTGCCAGCAGCGTAGGGGGGGTATCCACTGAAGCTTTCTTT.

V gene TRBV11-2 combines with J gene TRBJ2-1; D is possibly TRBD2 (5 bases). The germline V gene encodes CDR1 SGHAT and CDR2 FQNNGV. The CDR3 covers 17 residues. V dropped 2 bases and J dropped 4 bases, with 18 bases sitting between them. The CDR3 is CASSLMSKLAGYNEQFF. The CDR3 coding sequence is TGTGCCAGCAGCTTAATGTCGAAGCTAGCTGGGTACAATGAGCAGTTCTTC.

This clone was observed once. The V call is TRBV30, the J call TRBJ2-2; the D is unclear. CDR3 size: 14 residues. V lost 0 bases, J lost 4 bases, and 9 bases lay in between. Germline V lookup: CDR1 GTSNPN, CDR2 SVGIG (reference sequence). The CDR3 protein is CAWSVLVGTGELFF. CDR3 nucleotide sequence: TGTGCCTGGAGTGTACTTGTCGGCACCGGGGAGCTGTTTTTT.

The chain combines TRBV6-1 with TRBJ1-1; no clear D gene. V shed 6 bases and J shed 4 bases, with 18 bases lying between them. This CDR3 region has 15 residues. CDR1 is MNHNS and CDR2 is SASEGT in the germline V gene. This CDR3 reads CASRTPRTPITEAFF. The CDR3 DNA reads TGTGCCAGCAGGACCCCGAGGACGCCAATCACTGAAGCTTTCTTT.

This chain joins TRBV30 and TRBJ1-4; D is undetermined. The CDR3 covers 15 residues. Trimming stripped 0 bases from V and 0 bases from J, with 8 bases between. Germline CDR1 is GTSNPN and CDR2 is SVGIG (reference sequence). The CDR3, as DNA: TGTGCCTGGAGTGTACAGATTGCAACTAATGAAAAACTGTTTTTT. This codes for CAWSVQIATNEKLFF.

This rearrangement joins TRBV9 to TRBJ1-1, with a possible D match to TRBD1 (5 bases). The CDR3 spans 15 residues. V was cut by 3 bases and J by 1 base, with 13 bases left in between. Germline V lookup: CDR1 SGDLS, CDR2 YYNGEE. The chain's CDR3 is CASSGLQVPNTEAFF. CDR3 coding DNA: TGTGCCAGCAGCGGATTACAGGTGCCGAACACTGAAGCTTTCTTT.

V gene TRBV30 combines with J gene TRBJ1-2; D not certain. Germline values: CDR1 GTSNPN, CDR2 SVGIG (reference sequence). Trimming stripped 1 base from V and 8 bases from J, with 14 bases between. This CDR3 spans 13 amino acids. The CDR3, as DNA: TGTGCCTGGAGTGGTGCAGGTGGGAACGGCTACACCTTC. Protein: CAWSGAGGNGYTF.

The rearrangement uses TRBV5-1 and TRBJ2-7; D is uncertain. The germline V gene has CDR1 SGHRS and CDR2 YFSETQ. V lost 4 bases, J lost 3 bases, and 23 bases lay in between. The CDR3 covers 17 residues. The CDR3 sequence: CASSTGSGSFILYEQYF. In DNA form, the CDR3 reads TGCGCCAGCAGCACGGGTTCCGGGTCCTTTATACTCTACGAGCAGTACTTC.

The chain has TRBV30 and TRBJ2-5, with D tentatively TRBD2 (6 bases). The CDR3 is 14 amino acids. V was clipped by 2 bases and J by 1 base, with 11 bases between them. In germline, CDR1 is GTSNPN, CDR2 SVGIG (reference sequence). CDR3 nucleotides: TGTGCCTGGAGTTTGGGGGGACCCCAAGAGACCCAGTACTTC. Translating gives CAWSLGGPQETQYF.

The chain carries TRBV4-3 and TRBJ2-5; tentatively, D is TRBD1 (6 bases). The CDR3 runs 15 residues. Trimming cost V 4 bases and J 0 bases, with 12 bases left between them. Germline V gene data show CDR1 as LGHNA and CDR2 as YSLEER. In DNA, the CDR3 is TGCGCCAGCAGCCGACGAACAGGGAACCAAGAGACCCAGTACTTC. Translating gives CASSRRTGNQETQYF.

The chain has TRBV30 and TRBJ2-5; TRBD2 agrees at 9 bases. V trimming: 6 bases; J trimming: 3 bases; junction bases outside the gene matches: 2. The CDR3 has 12 residues. Germline CDR1 reads GTSNPN; CDR2 reads SVGIG (reference sequence). In DNA, the CDR3 is TGTGCCTGCCAGCGGGGGGAAGAGACCCAGTACTTC. This sequence encodes CACQRGEETQYF.

This chain joins TRBV5-1 and TRBJ2-3; D remains unclear. V lost 7 bases, J lost 0 bases, and 15 bases lay in between. There are 15 residues in the CDR3. CDR1 SGHRS and CDR2 YFSETQ come from the germline V gene. CDR3 DNA sequence: TGCGCCAGCCACGGTGGGCTCCGGAGCACAGATACGCAGTATTTT. Translated: CASHGGLRSTDTQYF.

The chain carries TRBV4-3 and TRBJ1-1, with TRBD1 matching over 7 bases. The CDR3 is made up of 15 amino acids. Germline CDR1 LGHNA, CDR2 YSLEER. J was trimmed by 3 bases and V by 0 bases; bases with no gene match: 4. In DNA form, the CDR3 reads TGCGCCAGCAGCCAAGATCCAGGACAGGACACTGAAGCTTTCTTT. Translated, it gives CASSQDPGQDTEAFF.

The V call is TRBV7-2, the J call TRBJ2-5; the match to TRBD2 covers 10 bases. V lost 5 bases, J lost 5 bases, and 5 bases stayed unmatched. This CDR3 contains 14 residues. CDR1 is SGHTA, CDR2 FQGNSA, per germline. The CDR3 bases are TGTGCCAGCAGCGCCGGGACTAGCGTTGAGACCCAGTACTTC. Protein: CASSAGTSVETQYF.

The rearrangement links TRBV6-1 to TRBJ2-3; the D gene could be TRBD1 or TRBD2 (7 bases each). CDR3 length equals 15 residues. Per germline, CDR1 MNHNS and CDR2 SASEGT. Trimming stripped 7 bases from V and 3 bases from J, with 17 bases between. The CDR3 region is CASTGTAGLTDTQYF. The CDR3, as DNA: TGTGCCAGCACCGGGACAGCGGGGTTGACAGATACGCAGTATTTT.

This chain's CDR3 is CASSPAQGALGETQYF. Here the CDR3 DNA reads TGTGCCAGCAGCCCCGCACAGGGGGCGCTGGGCGAGACCCAGTACTTC. This chain uses TRBV7-6 with TRBJ2-5, with 9 bases lining up with TRBD1. Germline V gene lookup returns CDR1 SGHVS and CDR2 FNYEAQ. The CDR3 spans 16 residues. Unmatched junction bases numbered 12, after V lost 5 bases and J lost 5 bases.

The chain carries TRBV10-3 and TRBJ1-2, with D perhaps matching TRBD1 (6 bases). Trimming took off 5 bases at V and 2 bases at J, with 12 bases between the two ends. The length of the CDR3 is 14 residues. Germline assignment: CDR1 ENHRY and CDR2 SYGVKD. The CDR3 reads CAISPRDNNYGYTF. CDR3 coding DNA: TGTGCCATCAGTCCCCGGGACAACAACTATGGCTACACCTTC.

The chain recombines TRBV5-8 with TRBJ2-5; 10 bases agree with TRBD1. The DNA end favors TRBJ2-7, so the J call may be wrong. The CDR3 is 14 amino acids. The germline gives CDR1 SGHTS, CDR2 YDEGEE. DNA of the CDR3: TGTGCCAGCAGCTATGGACAGGGGGCCTACGAGCAGTACTTC. It yields the protein CASSYGQGAYEQYF.

A remark on this clone: Other nucleotide sequences in the sample specify the same CDR3. This chain links TRBV7-9 with TRBJ1-2; D not resolved. V was clipped by 3 bases and J by 0 bases, with 8 bases between them. Germline CDR1 is SEHNR and CDR2 is FQNEAQ (reference sequence). This CDR3 comprises 14 residues. The CDR3 region is CASSLESANYGYTF. The CDR3 bases are TGTGCCAGCAGCTTGGAGTCAGCTAACTATGGCTACACCTTC. Based on the CDR3 plus reference TRBV7-9 and TRBJ1-2, the full variable domain is DTGVSQNPRHKITKRGQNVTFRCDPISEHNRLYWYRQTLGQGPEFLTYFQNEAQLEKSRLLSDRFSAERPKGSFSTLEIQRTEQGDSAMYLCASSLESANYGYTFGSGTRLTVV.